The 24 T cell receptor beta chains reported below all come from one sample, sequenced in a study of tissue T cells after allogeneic stem cell transplantation. The table came from immunoSEQ multiplex PCR; TCRdb's copy has only in-frame clones and leaves some out. The data show 25,000 to 30,000 clones, with under 95% seen just once and 1.5% to 2% held by the top ten. The starting material was blood, obtained before transplantation. All receptors derive from a male donor older than 55 who later had graft-versus-host disease after an allogeneic stem cell transplant.

The chain combines TRBV7-3 with TRBJ1-1; D not certain. Germline V lookup: CDR1 SGHTA, CDR2 FQGTGA. The CDR3 has 13 amino acids. Deletions cut 2 bases from V and 6 bases from J, with 10 bases between. The CDR3 loop reads CASSLGFGAEAFF. CDR3 coding DNA: TGTGCCAGCAGCTTAGGGTTTGGGGCTGAAGCTTTCTTT.

This chain uses TRBV19 with TRBJ1-1; D remains ambiguous. Trimming shortened V by 6 bases and J by 0 bases, and 14 bases separated the two germline ends. In germline, CDR1 is LNHDA, CDR2 SQIVND (reference sequence). The CDR3 sequence is 15 residues long. This CDR3 is CASRSLGVMNTEAFF. CDR3 nucleotide sequence: TGTGCCAGTAGATCCCTTGGGGTCATGAACACTGAAGCTTTCTTT.

This clone occurred once. The chain combines TRBV7-6 with TRBJ1-5; D is possibly TRBD1 (5 bases). Germline V gene data show CDR1 as SGHVS and CDR2 as FNYEAQ. The V and J ends lost 11 bases and 0 bases respectively, with 14 bases between them. The CDR3 length is 14 residues. The CDR3 bases are TGTGCCTCCCCGCGGGACCCTAGCAATCAGCCCCAGCATTTT. Translated: CASPRDPSNQPQHF.

This chain connects TRBV6-5 to TRBJ1-3, with no clear D. The CDR3 is made up of 16 amino acids. The germline V and J ends were trimmed by 0 bases and 0 bases, with 9 bases remaining between them. Germline CDR1 and CDR2: MNHEY and SVGAGI. The CDR3 sequence: CASSYSMGSSGNTIYF. The DNA for the CDR3 is TGTGCCAGCAGTTACTCGATGGGATCCTCTGGAAACACCATATATTTT.

This chain connects TRBV11-2 to TRBJ1-2; a weak D match, TRBD1 (5 bases). The CDR3 runs to 15 residues. Germline V lookup: CDR1 SGHAT, CDR2 FQNNGV. V was shortened by 5 bases and J by 4 bases, with 17 bases between the two germline ends. DNA of the CDR3: TGTGCCAGCAGCCAGGGACGCAGTTCTATCTATGGCTACACCTTC. Translating it yields CASSQGRSSIYGYTF.

For the CDR3, the DNA is TGTGCCAGCAGGACTAGTGGCTCCTACAATGAGCAGTTCTTC. It encodes CASRTSGSYNEQFF. The chain combines TRBV27 with TRBJ2-1; TRBD2 might be the D (6 bases). This CDR3 is 14 amino acids long. Trimming took 6 bases from V and 0 from J, leaving 9 bases between them. Germline CDR1 is MNHEY and CDR2 is SMNVEV (reference sequence).

There are a few counts of this clone. This chain links TRBV6-4 with TRBJ2-2; a weak D match, TRBD2 (6 bases). Germline values: CDR1 MRHNA, CDR2 SNTAGT. The CDR3 covers 18 residues. V was trimmed by 6 bases and J by 1 base, leaving 21 bases between them. This chain's CDR3 is CASSQEGAAGRNTGELFF. The DNA of the CDR3 is TGTGCCAGCAGCCAAGAAGGGGCTGCGGGGAGGAACACCGGGGAGCTGTTTTTT.

The chain couples TRBV2 to TRBJ1-6; tentative D call: TRBD1 (5 bases). This CDR3 has 15 residues. Germline V gene data show CDR1 as SNHLY and CDR2 as FYNNEI. V dropped 2 bases and J dropped 7 bases, with 12 bases sitting between them. CDR3 residues: CASSELQGGNSPLHF. In DNA, the CDR3 is TGTGCCAGCAGTGAACTTCAGGGAGGAAATTCACCCCTCCACTTT.

CDR3 protein: CASSQVRAGEQYF. CDR3 in DNA: TGTGCCAGCAGCCAAGTCCGGGCCGGCGAGCAGTACTTC. This chain joins TRBV3-1 (or the pseudogene TRBV3-2) and TRBJ2-7; D is unresolved. The germline gives CDR1 LGHDT, CDR2 YNNKEL (reference sequence). Trimming removed 1 base from V and 6 bases from J, with 10 bases in between. The CDR3 contains 13 residues.

The genes are TRBV2 and TRBJ2-5; D possibly corresponds to TRBD2 (7 bases). CDR3 length: 14 residues. CDR1 is SNHLY and CDR2 is FYNNEI in the germline V gene. Trimming pared 4 bases from V and 5 bases from J, leaving 14 bases between. As DNA, the CDR3 is TGTGCCAGCAGTGGGGGGGGCCGGCGGGAGACCCAGTACTTC. It codes for CASSGGGRRETQYF. Looking up the rest from reference TRBV2 and TRBJ2-5 gives the full variable domain: EPEVTQTPSHQVTQMGQEVILRCVPISNHLYFYWYRQILGQKVEFLVSFYNNEISEKSEIFDDQFSVERPDGSNFTLKIRSTKLEDSAMYFCASSGGGRRETQYFGPGTRLLVL.

The chain is built from TRBV6-5 and TRBJ1-6, with a tentative D call TRBD1 (6 bases). V lost 3 bases and J lost 10, with 16 bases in between. Per the germline V gene, CDR1 is MNHEY and CDR2 is SVGAGI. The CDR3 runs to 15 residues. In nucleotides, the CDR3 is TGTGCCAGCAGTTATTACAGGGCCTTTGGGTCACCCCTCCACTTT. It encodes CASSYYRAFGSPLHF.

The rearrangement links TRBV4-1 to TRBJ1-1; 12 bases fit TRBD1. Per germline, CDR1 MGHRA and CDR2 YSYEKL. With V trimmed by 1 base and J by 5 bases, 5 bases remained unmatched. The CDR3 length is 16 residues. This chain's CDR3 is CASSQGPGQGATEAFF. CDR3 DNA sequence: TGCGCCAGCAGCCAAGGCCCGGGACAGGGGGCAACTGAAGCTTTCTTT.

The chain carries TRBV10-3 and TRBJ2-5; D uncertain. From germline, CDR1 is ENHRY and CDR2 SYGVKD. V dropped 4 bases and J dropped 5 bases, with 11 bases sitting between them. This CDR3 is 13 amino acids long. This chain's CDR3 is CAISVTVGETQYF. As DNA, the CDR3 is TGTGCCATCAGTGTGACGGTGGGGGAGACCCAGTACTTC.

The chain couples TRBV6-4 to TRBJ2-7; maybe TRBD2 (6 bases). Trimming took off 9 bases at V and 6 bases at J, with 24 bases between the two ends. The length of the CDR3 is 15 residues. CDR1 is MRHNA and CDR2 is SNTAGT in the germline V gene. CDR3 sequence (DNA): TGTGCCAGTGGACGGGAACGGGAGACAAAAAGCGAGCAGTACTTC. This gives the protein CASGRERETKSEQYF.

J is TRBJ1-1 and V is TRBV5-4; a possible D gene is TRBD1 (5 bases). Germline V gene sequence: CDR1 SGHNT, CDR2 YYREEE (reference sequence). The germline V and J ends were trimmed by 5 bases and 5 bases, with 13 bases remaining between them. The CDR3 sequence is 13 residues long. The CDR3: CASRNRRGTEAFF. The DNA for the CDR3 is TGTGCCAGCAGGAACAGGAGGGGAACTGAAGCTTTCTTT.

The rearrangement uses TRBV14 and TRBJ2-3; D might be TRBD2 (5 bases). The CDR3 contains 13 residues. V was shortened by 6 bases and J by 4 bases, with 11 bases between the two germline ends. Germline-derived CDR1 and CDR2 are SGHDN and FVKESK. CDR3 sequence: CASSIGLSDTQYF. The CDR3 DNA reads as TGTGCCAGCAGTATCGGACTGTCAGATACGCAGTATTTT.

In regard to this clone: A junction boundary mismatches the germline segment, possibly from a read error. The chain combines TRBV11-1 with TRBJ2-3; TRBD2 agrees at 7 bases. This CDR3 spans 14 amino acids. CDR1 and CDR2 from the germline V gene are SGHAT and FQDESV (reference sequence). CDR3 protein: CASSRPGLGAGINF. In DNA, the CDR3 is TGTGCCAGCAGCCGCCCGGGGTTAGGAGCGGGGATTAATTTT.

The gene calls are TRBV5-1 and TRBJ2-5; D remains ambiguous. This CDR3 spans 11 amino acids. With 4 bases removed from V and 9 bases from J, the gap between germline ends came to 10 bases. Germline CDR1 reads SGHRS; CDR2 reads YFSETQ. CDR3 residues: CASSLDRAQYF. CDR3 DNA: TGCGCCAGCAGCCTCGATCGGGCCCAGTACTTC.

A note on this clone: At one boundary the junction diverges from the germline segment, which might be a read error. The rearrangement links TRBV5-1 to TRBJ2-1, with D hard to call. The CDR3 extends over 14 amino acids. The germline CDR1 and CDR2 sequences are SGHRS and YFSETQ. CDR3: CASRLGREDNEQFF. In DNA form, the CDR3 reads TGCGCCAGCAGGTTGGGCCGAGAAGACAATGAGCAGTTCTTC.

This clone was observed once. The gene calls are TRBV18 and TRBJ1-1; TRBD1 is a possible D gene (5 bases). Trimming pared 0 bases from V and 1 base from J, leaving 9 bases between. The CDR3 runs to 15 residues. CDR1 and CDR2 (germline): KGHSH, LQKENI. The CDR3 DNA follows: TGTGCCAGCTCACCACCGTTGACAGCGAACACTGAAGCTTTCTTT. It encodes CASSPPLTANTEAFF.

The chain links TRBV11-2 to TRBJ1-1, with unresolved D. Germline V gene sequence: CDR1 SGHAT, CDR2 FQNNGV. Trimming took off 2 bases at V and 2 bases at J, with 6 bases between the two ends. The CDR3 has 13 residues. CDR3 protein: CASSLRHNTEAFF. CDR3 DNA sequence: TGTGCCAGCAGCTTAAGACACAACACTGAAGCTTTCTTT.

The chain couples TRBV7-9 to TRBJ2-7; 10 nucleotides line up with TRBD2. After removal of 4 bases from V and 5 bases from J, the junction contained 2 bases not matched to a gene. CDR1 SEHNR and CDR2 FQNEAQ come from the germline V gene (reference sequence). The CDR3 contains 13 residues. The CDR3, as DNA: TGTGCCAGCAGCTCTAGCGGGAGCGACGAGCAGTACTTC. Protein sequence: CASSSSGSDEQYF.

The chain has TRBV10-3 and TRBJ1-2; no definite D call. The V end lost 2 bases, the J end lost 1 base, and 17 bases lay between the germline ends. The germline CDR1 and CDR2 sequences are ENHRY and SYGVKD. The CDR3 loop spans 17 amino acids. The CDR3 loop reads CAISEPDSGSLNYGYTF. The CDR3 coding sequence is TGTGCCATCAGTGAGCCCGACTCGGGCAGCCTTAACTATGGCTACACCTTC.

The gene calls are TRBV7-2 and TRBJ1-1; D is unclear. Germline V lookup: CDR1 SGHTA, CDR2 FQGNSA. The CDR3 runs 15 residues. V lost 2 bases to trimming and J lost 1 base, with 11 bases between them. CDR3 in amino acids: CASSLRPGENTEAFF. The CDR3 DNA is TGTGCCAGCAGCTTACGGCCAGGAGAGAACACTGAAGCTTTCTTT.